Listed here are 31 T cell receptor beta chains from one sample, sequenced in a study of T cell responses to AZD1222 COVID-19 vaccine. Only in-frame clones appear in the TCRdb table, and some are missing; sequencing was by immunoSEQ multiplex PCR. This table holds 4,000 to 5,000 clones, roughly 90% found once. The specimen comprised peripheral blood, sampled 28 days after the second AZD1222 dose. Receptor source: an adult who received the AZD1222 COVID-19 vaccine.

V usage is TRBV9 and J usage is TRBJ2-2; 10 positions match TRBD2. Looked up from germline, CDR1 is SGDLS and CDR2 is YYNGEE. With V trimmed by 4 bases and J by 3 bases, 6 bases remained unmatched. This CDR3 region has 16 residues. DNA for the CDR3: TGTGCCAGCAGCACTGGACTAGCGGTAGACACCGGGGAGCTGTTTTTT. Translation: CASSTGLAVDTGELFF.

The rearrangement joins TRBV23-1 to TRBJ1-1; D is unresolved. TRBV23-1 falls under the ORF class, with uncertain function. CDR3 length equals 15 residues. V lost 6 bases, J lost 1 base, and 15 bases lay in between. The CDR3 nucleotides read TGCGCCAGCAGGCCGACTGCCCTTGGGAACACTGAAGCTTTCTTT. This gives the protein CASRPTALGNTEAFF.

This clone appeared a single time. This chain links TRBV20-1 with TRBJ2-3; D is unclear. V lost 4 bases and J lost 4, with 6 bases in between. There are 11 residues in the CDR3. In germline, CDR1 is DFQATT, CDR2 SNEGSKA (reference sequence). The CDR3 loop is CSATPPDTQYF. CDR3 bases: TGCAGTGCTACCCCGCCAGATACGCAGTATTTT.

J is TRBJ2-1 and V is TRBV11-2; TRBD2 aligns across 13 bases. The germline CDR1 and CDR2 sequences are SGHAT and FQNNGV. The CDR3 totals 16 residues. Trimming cost V 5 bases and J 9 bases; bases outside gene matches: 10. CDR3 DNA sequence: TGTGCCAGCAGCGTAGGGACTAGCGGGATGCGTGGTGAGCAGTTCTTC. It is translated as CASSVGTSGMRGEQFF.

The V and J genes are TRBV4-3 and TRBJ2-3, with TRBD2 identical over 8 bases. The CDR3 sequence is 16 residues long. Germline CDR1 is LGHNA and CDR2 is YSLEER. V shed 4 bases and J 5 bases; nucleotides not matched to a gene: 11. This CDR3 reads CASSLGGTSGRDTQYF. The DNA for the CDR3 is TGCGCCAGCAGCCTTGGGGGGACTAGTGGGAGAGATACGCAGTATTTT.

This chain joins TRBV9 and TRBJ2-5; TRBD1 or TRBD2 may be the D gene (5 bases each). Germline lookup yields CDR1 SGDLS and CDR2 YYNGEE. Trimming removed 3 bases from V and 10 bases from J, with 22 bases in between. The CDR3 loop spans 15 amino acids. The CDR3 nucleotides read TGTGCCAGCAGCGCCTCGGACGGGACCCTGGGGGACCAGTACTTC. Residues: CASSASDGTLGDQYF.

The chain has TRBV5-8 and TRBJ2-2; a weak D match, TRBD2 (6 bases). The germline V gene has CDR1 SGHTS and CDR2 YDEGEE. The CDR3 is 16 residues long. The V gene lost 4 bases and the J gene lost 3 bases, with 16 bases spanning the gap. Here the CDR3 reads CASSRSGALDTGELFF. Written as DNA, the CDR3 is TGTGCCAGCAGCCGTAGCGGAGCTCTCGACACCGGGGAGCTGTTTTTT.

The chain carries TRBV27 and TRBJ1-5, with TRBD1 identical over 9 bases. J gave up 4 bases and V 6 bases, and 7 bases lay outside the gene matches. CDR3 size: 15 residues. The germline V gene encodes CDR1 MNHEY and CDR2 SMNVEV (reference sequence). The CDR3 sequence: CASSPRTGDNQPQHF. CDR3 DNA sequence: TGTGCCAGCAGCCCACGGACAGGGGATAATCAGCCCCAGCATTTT.

The CDR3: CSAARDLDEQYF. The CDR3 DNA sequence: TGCAGCGCTGCCCGGGATCTTGACGAGCAGTACTTC. The rearrangement joins TRBV29-1 to TRBJ2-7; D possibly corresponds to TRBD2 (5 bases). The CDR3 is 12 residues long. The V and J ends lost 7 bases and 5 bases respectively, with 15 bases between them. The germline V gene encodes CDR1 SQVTM and CDR2 ANQGSEA.

The V gene is TRBV18, the J gene TRBJ2-3; D uncertain. The V gene lost 4 bases and the J gene lost 3 bases, with 11 bases spanning the gap. The length of the CDR3 is 14 residues. Per germline, CDR1 KGHSH and CDR2 LQKENI. The CDR3 region is CASSQWPGTDTQYF. CDR3 nucleotides: TGTGCCAGCTCACAATGGCCGGGTACAGATACGCAGTATTTT.

This chain links TRBV4-3 with TRBJ1-4, with a weak D call TRBD1 (5 bases). V lost 1 base and J 4 bases, leaving 10 bases between the germline ends. This CDR3 has 15 amino acids. From germline, CDR1 is LGHNA and CDR2 YSLEER. The DNA for the CDR3 is TGCGCCAGCAGCCAAGCTAAGGGGATTAATGAAAAACTGTTTTTT. Its protein is CASSQAKGINEKLFF.

The V call is TRBV11-2, the J call TRBJ1-3; possibly TRBD1 for D (6 bases). The V end lost 6 bases, the J end lost 4 bases, and 10 bases lay between the germline ends. The CDR3 extends over 13 amino acids. CDR1 SGHAT and CDR2 FQNNGV come from the germline V gene. The CDR3 here is CASSTGPGNTIYF. The CDR3 DNA is TGTGCCAGCAGTACAGGGCCCGGAAACACCATATATTTT.

The chain recombines TRBV5-1 with TRBJ1-2; maybe TRBD1 (5 bases). The V gene's germline CDR1 is SGHRS and CDR2 YFSETQ. The CDR3 is made up of 14 amino acids. Deletions cut 4 bases from V and 4 bases from J, with 14 bases between. CDR3 amino acids: CASSTRQNAYGYTF. The CDR3 DNA reads as TGCGCCAGCAGCACTAGACAGAATGCCTATGGCTACACCTTC. Full variable domain (missing parts from reference TRBV5-1 and TRBJ1-2): KAGVTQTPRYLIKTRGQQVTLSCSPISGHRSVSWYQQTPGQGLQFLFEYFSETQRNKGNFPGRFSGRQFSNSRSEMNVSTLELGDSALYLCASSTRQNAYGYTFGSGTRLTVV.

The J gene is TRBJ1-3, the V gene TRBV5-3; no reliable D call. TRBV5-3 is an open reading frame whose function is uncertain. There are 16 residues in the CDR3. Trimming took off 0 bases at V and 2 bases at J, with 12 bases between the two ends. The CDR3 nucleotides read TGTGCCAGAAGCTTGGGTACAGACTCAACTGGAAACACCATATATTTT. This gives the protein CARSLGTDSTGNTIYF.

This chain uses TRBV12-3 or TRBV12-4 with TRBJ1-1; D is ambiguous. Trimming stripped 7 bases from V and 8 bases from J, with 17 bases between. CDR3 size: 13 residues. This chain's CDR3 is CASTLSRPTEAFF. As DNA, the CDR3 is TGTGCCAGCACCTTGAGCAGGCCAACCGAAGCTTTCTTT.

The rearrangement links TRBV5-4 to TRBJ2-5, with D hard to call. The CDR3 has 15 residues. Trimming pared 3 bases from V and 2 bases from J, leaving 14 bases between. The germline V gene encodes CDR1 SGHNT and CDR2 YYREEE (reference sequence). The CDR3, as DNA: TGTGCCAGCAGCTCTTGGGCGGTTGAGCAAGAGACCCAGTACTTC. Its protein is CASSSWAVEQETQYF. Drawing the rest from reference TRBV5-4 and TRBJ2-5, the complete variable domain is ETGVTQSPTHLIKTRGQQVTLRCSSQSGHNTVSWYQQALGQGPQFIFQYYREEENGRGNFPPRFSGLQFPNYSSELNVNALELDDSALYLCASSSWAVEQETQYFGPGTRLLVL.

This chain links TRBV2 with TRBJ1-1; D ambiguous. CDR3 length: 12 residues. Looked up from germline, CDR1 is SNHLY and CDR2 is FYNNEI. V lost 6 bases to trimming and J lost 6 bases, with 11 bases between them. The CDR3 region has the DNA TGTGCCAGCAGCGGAGGGTTTTCTGAAGCTTTCTTT. It translates to CASSGGFSEAFF.

The rearrangement joins TRBV7-9 to TRBJ2-1, with a possible D match to TRBD1 (5 bases). Germline V gives CDR1 SEHNR, CDR2 FQNEAQ (reference sequence). This CDR3 comprises 15 residues. V lost 6 bases and J lost 5, with 17 bases in between. CDR3 nucleotide sequence: TGTGCCAGCAGACACCCAAAAACACAGGACAATGAGCAGTTCTTC. Residues: CASRHPKTQDNEQFF.

The chain has TRBV7-9 and TRBJ2-2; D not resolved. There are 17 residues in the CDR3. CDR1 SEHNR and CDR2 FQNEAQ come from the germline V gene (reference sequence). Trimming shortened V by 9 bases and J by 0 bases, and 20 bases separated the two germline ends. The CDR3 DNA reads TGTGCCAGTACTGGGCTCCGGGTCGCCTCGAACACCGGGGAGCTGTTTTTT. Its translation: CASTGLRVASNTGELFF.

The gene calls are TRBV9 and TRBJ2-3; the match to TRBD2 covers 10 bases. Germline assignment: CDR1 SGDLS and CDR2 YYNGEE. The CDR3 covers 18 residues. With V trimmed by 0 bases and J by 2 bases, 9 bases remained unmatched. The DNA for the CDR3 is TGTGCCAGCAGCGTAGATCAGCGGGGGGGCCTCGCCACAGATACGCAGTATTTT. This encodes CASSVDQRGGLATDTQYF.

The CDR3 DNA reads as TGTGCCAGCGGGAGGACGGACCCCACAGATACGCAGTATTTT. It is translated as CASGRTDPTDTQYF. The chain is built from TRBV28 and TRBJ2-3; D is perhaps TRBD2 (6 bases). Trimming removed 8 bases from V and 2 bases from J, with 14 bases in between. Germline V lookup: CDR1 MDHEN, CDR2 SYDVKM. CDR3 length: 14 residues. Full variable domain (rest looked up from reference TRBV28 and TRBJ2-3): DVKVTQSSRYLVKRTGEKVFLECVQDMDHENMFWYRQDPGLGLRLIYFSYDVKMKEKGDIPEGYSVSREKKERFSLILESASTNQTSMYLCASGRTDPTDTQYFGPGTRLTVL.

The J gene is TRBJ2-7, the V gene TRBV6-2 or TRBV6-3; 9 bases line up with TRBD2. The germline V gene has CDR1 MNHEY and CDR2 SVGEGT. The V segment lost 4 bases and the J segment 5 bases; nucleotides outside the gene matches: 18. The length of the CDR3 is 18 residues. The CDR3: CASSSNLGTSSGSHEQYF. The CDR3 DNA reads TGTGCCAGCAGTTCTAATTTAGGAACGAGTAGCGGGAGTCACGAGCAGTACTTC.

In nucleotides, the CDR3 is TGTGCCAGCAGACCCGGACAGATCAACTATGGCTACACCTTC. Translating it yields CASRPGQINYGYTF. The chain carries TRBV28 and TRBJ1-2, with D perhaps TRBD1 (6 bases). Germline values: CDR1 MDHEN, CDR2 SYDVKM. The V end was cut by 6 bases, the J end by 2 bases, with 13 bases between. CDR3 length: 14 amino acids.

This clone was observed a few times. The rearrangement joins TRBV9 to TRBJ1-2; tentatively, D is TRBD1 (5 bases). The ends were cut back, 0 bases at V and 4 bases at J, with 10 bases in the middle. The CDR3 runs to 14 residues. Per germline, CDR1 SGDLS and CDR2 YYNGEE. CDR3 protein: CASSVGQPVYGYTF. The CDR3, as DNA: TGTGCCAGCAGCGTAGGACAGCCTGTCTATGGCTACACCTTC.

The rearrangement links TRBV9 to TRBJ2-7; D uncertain. V lost 3 bases and J lost 2, with 12 bases in between. The CDR3 loop spans 14 amino acids. Germline CDR1 is SGDLS and CDR2 is YYNGEE. The CDR3 spells CASSANDVAYEQYF. The DNA for the CDR3 is TGTGCCAGCAGCGCAAATGACGTAGCCTACGAGCAGTACTTC.

This clone was detected once. CDR3 protein: CASSRVQGASNSPLHF. In nucleotides, the CDR3 is TGTGCCAGCAGCCGCGTACAGGGGGCGTCTAATTCACCCCTCCACTTT. The chain joins TRBV7-2 to TRBJ1-6, with TRBD1 matching over 9 bases. With 5 bases clipped from V and 6 bases from J, the junction kept 8 bases outside the gene matches. The germline gives CDR1 SGHTA, CDR2 FQGNSA. The CDR3 is made up of 16 amino acids. The variable domain in full, with the rest retrieved from reference TRBV7-2 and TRBJ1-6, is GAGVSQSPSNKVTEKGKDVELRCDPISGHTALYWYRQSLGQGLEFLIYFQGNSAPDKSGLPSDRFSAERTGGSVSTLTIQRTQQEDSAVYLCASSRVQGASNSPLHFGNGTRLTVT.

The chain links TRBV3-1 (or the pseudogene TRBV3-2) to TRBJ2-1; D is unresolved. Germline V CDR1 and CDR2: LGHDT, YNNKEL (reference sequence). V lost 2 bases and J 1 base, leaving 3 bases between the germline ends. The CDR3 runs to 13 residues. The CDR3 sequence: CASSQNSYNEQFF. CDR3 coding DNA: TGTGCCAGCAGCCAAAATTCCTACAATGAGCAGTTCTTC.

The chain couples TRBV4-1 to TRBJ2-2, with D perhaps TRBD1 (7 bases). This CDR3 has 17 residues. From germline, CDR1 is MGHRA and CDR2 YSYEKL. Deletions cut 0 bases from V and 8 bases from J, with 19 bases between. CDR3 sequence (DNA): TGCGCCAGCAGCCAAGATTACCGCAGGGGGGTTGGTGGGGAGCTGTTTTTT. Encoded protein: CASSQDYRRGVGGELFF.

The chain couples TRBV6-1 to TRBJ1-3, with TRBD1 matching 8 bases. V lost 0 bases and J lost 4; bases outside the gene matches: 5. Germline V gene lookup returns CDR1 MNHNS and CDR2 SASEGT. There are 16 residues in the CDR3. Here the CDR3 reads CASSEAAGGGGNTIYF. The CDR3 nucleotides are TGTGCCAGCAGTGAAGCTGCAGGGGGCGGGGGAAACACCATATATTTT.

This chain uses TRBV28 with TRBJ2-7; D gene unclear. The germline V and J ends were trimmed by 6 bases and 2 bases, with 8 bases remaining between them. The germline gives CDR1 MDHEN, CDR2 SYDVKM. The CDR3 totals 12 residues. CDR3 sequence (DNA): TGTGCCAGCAGGGTCTCGCCCTACGAGCAGTACTTC. Translation: CASRVSPYEQYF. Full variable domain (rest looked up from reference TRBV28 and TRBJ2-7): DVKVTQSSRYLVKRTGEKVFLECVQDMDHENMFWYRQDPGLGLRLIYFSYDVKMKEKGDIPEGYSVSREKKERFSLILESASTNQTSMYLCASRVSPYEQYFGPGTRLTVT.

J is TRBJ1-1 and V is TRBV4-1; maybe TRBD1 (6 bases). V gave up 0 bases and J gave up 1 base, with 12 bases separating them. The CDR3 extends over 16 amino acids. The germline gives CDR1 MGHRA, CDR2 YSYEKL. The CDR3 spells CASSQDRAGANTEAFF. In DNA, the CDR3 is TGCGCCAGCAGCCAAGATAGGGCAGGGGCGAACACTGAAGCTTTCTTT.